The 16 T cell receptor beta chains given below trace back to one sample, sequenced in a study of beta chain features in type 1 diabetes. The study reverse transcribed the entire isolated RNA, so it sequenced expressed TCRB transcripts. This table comes from immunoSEQ multiplex PCR, and its TCRdb copy is limited to in-frame clones, with some not included. Among roughly 140,000 clones listed, 40% to 60% were seen once. Sequencing was done on a sample of Tregs from blood. The source is a young man in good health.

The rearrangement uses TRBV28 and TRBJ2-7; 8 nucleotides line up with TRBD1. The CDR3 runs 15 residues. In germline, CDR1 is MDHEN, CDR2 SYDVKM. V lost 7 bases to trimming and J lost 3 bases; unmatched junction nucleotides: 11. CDR3 protein: CASKGAGQGSYEQYF. The DNA of the CDR3 is TGTGCCAGCAAGGGGGCAGGACAGGGAAGCTACGAGCAGTACTTC.

This clone has only one observation. V gene TRBV6-4 combines with J gene TRBJ2-7; D not certain. Germline lookup yields CDR1 MRHNA and CDR2 SNTAGT. Between the trimmed V and J ends, which lost 2 bases and 0 bases, there was a span of 14 bases. The length of the CDR3 is 16 residues. The CDR3 DNA reads as TGTGCCAGCAGTGACGTCGAGGTCCGGAGCTCCTACGAGCAGTACTTC. Translated, it gives CASSDVEVRSSYEQYF.

This clone appeared a few times. The rearrangement links TRBV25-1 to TRBJ2-7, with a weak D call TRBD1 (5 bases). This CDR3 comprises 13 residues. Germline V gene data show CDR1 as MGHDK and CDR2 as SYGVNS. V lost 2 bases and J lost 4, with 9 bases in between. In DNA form, the CDR3 reads TGTGCCAGCAGTGAACAGGGTCGGTACGAGCAGTACTTC. This translates into CASSEQGRYEQYF.

The gene calls are TRBV5-4 and TRBJ2-3; D not resolved. V was shortened by 1 base and J by 4 bases, with 7 bases between the two germline ends. The CDR3 spans 13 residues. Germline CDR1 SGHNT, CDR2 YYREEE (reference sequence). CDR3 sequence reads: CASSLFPADTQYF. CDR3 in DNA: TGTGCCAGCAGCTTGTTTCCAGCAGATACGCAGTATTTT.

V gene TRBV9 combines with J gene TRBJ1-2, with 7 bases matching TRBD1. Losses at the gene ends were 3 bases for V and 4 bases for J; bases not matched to a gene: 6. This CDR3 contains 14 residues. Germline V gene lookup returns CDR1 SGDLS and CDR2 YYNGEE. CDR3 DNA: TGTGCCAGCAGCGCCCAGACAGGGTCCTATGGCTACACCTTC. Translating it yields CASSAQTGSYGYTF.

This chain connects TRBV30 to TRBJ2-1; D possibly corresponds to TRBD2 (5 bases). Trimming stripped 5 bases from V and 15 bases from J, with 14 bases between. Germline V lookup: CDR1 GTSNPN, CDR2 SVGIG (reference sequence). The CDR3 sequence is 10 residues long. The CDR3 coding sequence is TGTGCCTGGTTAGGAACTAGGTTGTTCTTC. Its translation: CAWLGTRLFF. Full variable domain (remainder filled in from reference TRBV30 and TRBJ2-1): SQTIHQWPATLVQPVGSPLSLECTVEGTSNPNLYWYRQAAGRGLQLLFYSVGIGQISSEVPQNLSASRPQDRQFILSSKKLLLSDSGFYLCAWLGTRLFFGPGTRLTVL.

The chain employs TRBV7-9 and TRBJ1-5; 10 nucleotides line up with TRBD1. Per the germline V gene, CDR1 is SEHNR and CDR2 is FQNEAQ (reference sequence). Trimming at V came to 5 bases and at J to 4 bases, leaving 5 bases not matched to a gene. This CDR3 contains 15 residues. The CDR3 coding sequence is TGTGCCAGCAGCCCAGGGGGACAGGGGAATCAGCCCCAGCATTTT. This codes for CASSPGGQGNQPQHF.

V usage is TRBV6-5 and J usage is TRBJ2-2, with a possible D match to TRBD2 (5 bases). V was cut by 7 bases and J by 6 bases, with 12 bases left in between. There are 13 residues in the CDR3. Germline CDR1 MNHEY, CDR2 SVGAGI. The CDR3 region has the DNA TGTGCCAGCAAGACGGGGTGGGCCGGGGAGCTGTTTTTT. It is translated as CASKTGWAGELFF.

The chain uses TRBV9 and TRBJ2-1, with D unresolved. The germline V gene has CDR1 SGDLS and CDR2 YYNGEE. This CDR3 has 15 residues. V lost 0 bases, J lost 2 bases, and 9 bases lay in between. The CDR3 loop is CASSVGQSPYNEQFF. CDR3 bases: TGTGCCAGCAGCGTAGGTCAGTCCCCCTACAATGAGCAGTTCTTC.

V and J are TRBV5-1 and TRBJ2-3, with a possible D match to TRBD2 (5 bases). This CDR3 contains 14 residues. V gave up 0 bases and J gave up 2 bases, with 7 bases separating them. The V gene's germline CDR1 is SGHRS and CDR2 YFSETQ. In nucleotides, the CDR3 is TGCGCCAGCAGCTTGGAGCGGTTCACAGATACGCAGTATTTT. Translation: CASSLERFTDTQYF.

The chain employs TRBV6-1 and TRBJ2-5, with a possible D match to TRBD1 (5 bases). The CDR3 extends over 14 amino acids. The germline CDR1 and CDR2 sequences are MNHNS and SASEGT. V was trimmed by 2 bases and J by 0 bases, leaving 7 bases between them. DNA of the CDR3: TGTGCCAGCAGTGAAACGACAGACCAAGAGACCCAGTACTTC. As protein: CASSETTDQETQYF.

The V gene is TRBV4-1, the J gene TRBJ1-4, with unresolved D. Germline V lookup: CDR1 MGHRA, CDR2 YSYEKL. This CDR3 is 16 amino acids long. Trimming removed 4 bases at V and 4 bases at J, with 16 bases between. Here the CDR3 DNA reads TGCGCCAGCAGCCTCTCGCGGGAATGGGGTAATGAAAAACTGTTTTTT. It encodes CASSLSREWGNEKLFF.

This clone was seen more than once but under ten times. The rearrangement uses TRBV10-3 and TRBJ1-5, with 7 bases that match TRBD1. Germline lookup yields CDR1 ENHRY and CDR2 SYGVKD. There are 14 residues in the CDR3. J lost 5 bases, V lost 2 bases, and 3 bases had no gene match. The CDR3 bases are TGTGCCATCAGTGAGGTAGGGGGCTATCAGCCCCAGCATTTT. Its protein is CAISEVGGYQPQHF.

The chain links TRBV28 to TRBJ1-2; D ambiguous. The V end was cut by 2 bases, the J end by 5 bases, with 6 bases between. The CDR3 totals 12 residues. CDR1 MDHEN and CDR2 SYDVKM come from the germline V gene. CDR3 protein: CASSLRFYGYTF. CDR3 in DNA: TGTGCCAGCAGTTTACGGTTTTATGGCTACACCTTC.

The V and J genes are TRBV5-6 and TRBJ2-1; 7 nucleotides match TRBD1. Unmatched junction bases numbered 4, after V lost 3 bases and J lost 4 bases. Germline V gives CDR1 SGHDT, CDR2 YYEEEE. This CDR3 is built from 14 residues. As DNA, the CDR3 is TGTGCCAGCAGCTCGGGACAGAAATACAATGAGCAGTTCTTC. Protein product: CASSSGQKYNEQFF.

In its sample, this clone was seen many times. V is TRBV6-5 and J is TRBJ2-2; maybe TRBD1 (6 bases). The CDR3 has 15 residues. Germline-derived CDR1 and CDR2 are MNHEY and SVGAGI. V shed 6 bases and J shed 6 bases, with 17 bases lying between them. The CDR3 loop is CASSRGTKSPGELFF. Here the CDR3 DNA reads TGTGCCAGCAGCCGAGGGACAAAGTCTCCCGGGGAGCTGTTTTTT.